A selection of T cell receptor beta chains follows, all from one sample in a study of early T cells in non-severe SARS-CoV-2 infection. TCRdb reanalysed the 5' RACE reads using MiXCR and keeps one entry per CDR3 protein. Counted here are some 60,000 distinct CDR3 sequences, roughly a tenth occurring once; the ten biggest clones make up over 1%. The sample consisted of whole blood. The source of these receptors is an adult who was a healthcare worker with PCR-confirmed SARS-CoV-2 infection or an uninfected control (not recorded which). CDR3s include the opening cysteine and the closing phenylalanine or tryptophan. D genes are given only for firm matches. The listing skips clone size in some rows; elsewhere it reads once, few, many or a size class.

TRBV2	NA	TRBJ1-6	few	TGTGCCAGCAGCAGCAGGGAGGTCTCACCCCTCCACTTT	CASSSREVSPLHF
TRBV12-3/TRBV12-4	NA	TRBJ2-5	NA	TGTGCCAGCAGTTTGGGGCAGGGGGGCGAGACCCAGTACTTC	CASSLGQGGETQYF
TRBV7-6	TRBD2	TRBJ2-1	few	TGTGCCAGCAGCTTAGGTGCGGCGGGGGGATGGCAGTTCTTC	CASSLGAAGGWQFF
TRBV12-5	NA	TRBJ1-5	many	TGTGCTAGTGTCGGAGGTTATAATAGCAATCAGCCCCAGCATTTT	CASVGGYNSNQPQHF
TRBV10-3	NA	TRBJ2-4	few	TGTGCCATCAGTGAGCCGACAATTACAGGAAAGTTTGCCAAAAACATTCAGTACTTC	CAISEPTITGKFAKNIQYF
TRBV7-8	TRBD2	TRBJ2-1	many	TGTGCCAGCAGCTTAGGCCCTACTAGCGGGGGTACCAATGAGCAGTTCTTC	CASSLGPTSGGTNEQFF
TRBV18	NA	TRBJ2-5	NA	TGTGCCAGCTCACCACGGACTGCCGAGACCCAGTACTTC	CASSPRTAETQYF
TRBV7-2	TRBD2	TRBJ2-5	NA	TGTGCCAGCAGCCTACCCCCGATAGCGGGGGGGCCGGAGACCCAGTACTTC	CASSLPPIAGGPETQYF
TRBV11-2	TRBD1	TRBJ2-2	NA	TGTGCCAGCAGCCCTCGACAGGGCATGAACACCGGGGAGCTGTTTTTT	CASSPRQGMNTGELFF
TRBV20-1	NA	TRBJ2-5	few	TGCAGTGCTAGAGATGGCCAGCGGCCACAAGAGACCCAGTACTTC	CSARDGQRPQETQYF
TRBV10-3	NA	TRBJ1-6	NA	TGTGCCATCTCCGGGACGGGGAATTCATCCCTCCACTTT	CAISGTGNSSLHF
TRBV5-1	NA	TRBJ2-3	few	TGCGCCAGCAGCGCGGGATACACAGATACGCAGTATTTT	CASSAGYTDTQYF
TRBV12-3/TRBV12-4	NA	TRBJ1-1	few	TGTGCCAGCAGTTTACAGGGTTCCACTGAAGCTTTCTTT	CASSLQGSTEAFF
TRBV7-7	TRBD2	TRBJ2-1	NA	TGTGCCAGCAGTTTCAGTACTAGCGACAATGAGCAGTTCTTC	CASSFSTSDNEQFF
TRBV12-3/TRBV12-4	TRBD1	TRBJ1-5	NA	TGTGCCAGCAGTTTCGGGACAGGCAGGCGGAATCAGCCCCAGCATTTT	CASSFGTGRRNQPQHF
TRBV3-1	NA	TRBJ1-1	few	TGTGCCAGCAGCCAAAAACCGGGGGAAACTCCTGAAGCTTTCTTT	CASSQKPGETPEAFF
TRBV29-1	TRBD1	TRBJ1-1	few	TGCAGCGTGACTCCACAGGGGGTGGGCACTGAAGCTTTCTTT	CSVTPQGVGTEAFF
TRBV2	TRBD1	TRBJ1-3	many	TGTGCCAGCAGTGAAGGGACAGGGAGAATCTCTGGAAACACCATATATTTT	CASSEGTGRISGNTIYF
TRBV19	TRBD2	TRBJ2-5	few	TGTGCCAGTCGCACTGGGGCTAGCGGACTTAGGACCCAGTACTTC	CASRTGASGLRTQYF
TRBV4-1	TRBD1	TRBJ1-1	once	TGCGCCAGCAGCCAGCGATCGACAGGGGGGACTGAAGCTTTCTTT	CASSQRSTGGTEAFF
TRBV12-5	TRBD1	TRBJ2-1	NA	TGTGCTAGTGGTTTGCCCACACAGGGGAATCATTCCTCCTACAATGAGCAGTTCTTC	CASGLPTQGNHSSYNEQFF
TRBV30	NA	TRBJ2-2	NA	TGTGCCTGGAGTGAACCAGTAAACACCGGGGAGCTGTTTTTT	CAWSEPVNTGELFF
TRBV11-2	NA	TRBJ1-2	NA	TGTGCCAGCAGCTTAGAGCGGGGGCCGGTTGGCTACACCTTC	CASSLERGPVGYTF
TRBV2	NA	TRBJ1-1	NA	TGTGCCAGCAGTGACGGCCTGAACACTGAAGCTTTCTTT	CASSDGLNTEAFF
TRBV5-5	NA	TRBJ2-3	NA	TGTGCCAGCAGCTTGGGAAATCTTGGGACAGATACGCAGTATTTT	CASSLGNLGTDTQYF
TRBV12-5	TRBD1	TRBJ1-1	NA	TGTGCTAGTGGTCTGGGACAGGGGGTGGCGAACACTGAAGCTTTCTTT	CASGLGQGVANTEAFF
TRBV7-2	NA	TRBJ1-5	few	TGTGCCAGCAGCTTAGGTCGACAGACCGGCAATCAGCCCCAGCATTTT	CASSLGRQTGNQPQHF
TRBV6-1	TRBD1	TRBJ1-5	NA	TGTGCCAGCAGGACAGGGTTGAATCAGCCCCAGCATTTT	CASRTGLNQPQHF
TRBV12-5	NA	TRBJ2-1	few	TGTGCTAGTGGTTTGGACGGAGATCTTCGGGGCAATGAGCAGTTCTTC	CASGLDGDLRGNEQFF
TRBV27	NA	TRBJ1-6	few	TGTGCCAGCAGAGATATAGAGAATAATTCACCCCTCCACTTT	CASRDIENNSPLHF
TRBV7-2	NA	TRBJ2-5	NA	TGTGCCAGCAGCCCGGGGGCTAGTCAGCAAGAGACCCAGTACTTC	CASSPGASQQETQYF
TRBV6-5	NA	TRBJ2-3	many	TGTGCCAGCAGCGGAAGAATAGCGGAAAACACAGATACGCAGTATTTT	CASSGRIAENTDTQYF
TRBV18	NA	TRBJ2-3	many	TGTGCCAGCTCACCACCGGGCCAGGGCACAGATACGCAGTATTTT	CASSPPGQGTDTQYF
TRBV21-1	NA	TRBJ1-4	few	TGTGCCAGCAGCAAAGCAGACAGGGGACAGATTGAAAAACTGTTTTTT	CASSKADRGQIEKLFF
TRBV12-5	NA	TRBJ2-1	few	TGTGCTAGTGGTTTTGCGGGAGAGGGGGATGAGCAGTTCTTC	CASGFAGEGDEQFF
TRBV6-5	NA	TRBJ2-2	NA	TGTGCCAGCAACACAGGGAAGGCCGGGGAGCTGTTTTTT	CASNTGKAGELFF
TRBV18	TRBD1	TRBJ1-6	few	TGTGCCAGCTCACTGGGGACAGCCGATAATTCACCCCTCCACTTT	CASSLGTADNSPLHF
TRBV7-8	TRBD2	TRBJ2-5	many	TGTGCCAGCAGTAACGACCCGACTAGCGGGGTGCTGGGGTCCCAGTACTTC	CASSNDPTSGVLGSQYF
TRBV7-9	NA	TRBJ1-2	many	TGTGCCAGCAATGGGGCCGACTATGGCTACACCTTC	CASNGADYGYTF
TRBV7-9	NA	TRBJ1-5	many	TGTGCCACTGGGGGGGCCGGCAATCAGCCCCAGCATTTT	CATGGAGNQPQHF
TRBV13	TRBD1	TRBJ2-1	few	TGTGCCAGCAGCCTAATGGGACAGGGGGACTACAATGAGCAGTTCTTC	CASSLMGQGDYNEQFF
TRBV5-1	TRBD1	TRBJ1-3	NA	TGCGCCAGCACGGACAGGTCGGACACCATATATTTT	CASTDRSDTIYF
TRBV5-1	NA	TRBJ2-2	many	TGCGCCAGCAGCTTGGAGGCAGTGGTGTTTTTT	CASSLEAVVFF
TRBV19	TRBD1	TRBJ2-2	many	TGTGCCAGTAGTCGGTGGACAGGGGGAAACACCGGGGAGCTGTTTTTT	CASSRWTGGNTGELFF
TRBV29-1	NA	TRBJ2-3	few	TGCAGCGTTGAAGATCAGGCAGATACGCAGTATTTT	CSVEDQADTQYF
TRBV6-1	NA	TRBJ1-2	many	TGTGCCAGCATGGCAGGGAGAAGGAACTATGGCTACACCTTC	CASMAGRRNYGYTF